Sequencing of this T cell receptor (beta chain) was carried out in a study of T-cell memory formation after mild COVID-19. TCRdb re-derived calls from the 5' RACE reads in MiXCR, one entry per CDR3 protein. Of around 300,000 distinct CDR3 sequences listed, over 10% are singletons. Study findings and constraints: From day 15 to 85, contracting clones were balanced between CD4 and CD8, whereas later expanders leaned toward CD4+.

This clonotype was observed a handful of times. Antigen unknown. V was pared by 3 bases and J by 4 bases, with 12 bases between. The CDR3 spans 13 residues. Germline CDR1 is DFQATT and CDR2 is SNEGSKA (reference sequence). This clonotype was obtained from a man younger than 35 who had mild COVID-19 (a few samples of this study predate the infection). Cell type and time point are not known. The rearrangement uses TRBV20-1 and TRBJ1-2; D is unresolved. Sequencing was performed on PBMCs or a T cell subset sorted from them (not recorded which). As DNA, the CDR3 is TGCAGTGCTAGGGGAGGGAAGGGCTATGGCTACACCTTC. This codes for CSARGGKGYGYTF.